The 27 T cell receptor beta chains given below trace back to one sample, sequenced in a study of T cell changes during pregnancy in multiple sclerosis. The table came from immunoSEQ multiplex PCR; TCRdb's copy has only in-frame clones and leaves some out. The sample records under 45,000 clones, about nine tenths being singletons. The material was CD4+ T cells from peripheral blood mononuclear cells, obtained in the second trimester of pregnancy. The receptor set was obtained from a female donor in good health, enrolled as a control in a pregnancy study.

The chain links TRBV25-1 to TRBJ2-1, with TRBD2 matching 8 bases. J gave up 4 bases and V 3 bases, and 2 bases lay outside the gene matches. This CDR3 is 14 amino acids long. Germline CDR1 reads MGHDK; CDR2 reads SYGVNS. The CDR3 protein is CASSDLAGYNEQFF. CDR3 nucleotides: TGTGCCAGCAGTGATTTAGCGGGGTACAATGAGCAGTTCTTC.

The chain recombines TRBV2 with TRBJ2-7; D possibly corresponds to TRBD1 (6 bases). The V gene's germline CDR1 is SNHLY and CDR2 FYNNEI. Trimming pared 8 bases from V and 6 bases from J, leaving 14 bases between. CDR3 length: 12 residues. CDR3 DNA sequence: TGTGCCAGCGGGGTACAGGGTCCCGAGCAGTACTTC. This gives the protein CASGVQGPEQYF.

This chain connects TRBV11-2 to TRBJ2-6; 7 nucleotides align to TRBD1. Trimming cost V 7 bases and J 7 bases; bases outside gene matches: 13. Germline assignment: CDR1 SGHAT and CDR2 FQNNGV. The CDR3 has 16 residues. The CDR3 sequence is CASTDRERGSANVLTF. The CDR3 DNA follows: TGTGCCAGCACAGACAGGGAGAGAGGATCAGCCAACGTCCTGACTTTC.

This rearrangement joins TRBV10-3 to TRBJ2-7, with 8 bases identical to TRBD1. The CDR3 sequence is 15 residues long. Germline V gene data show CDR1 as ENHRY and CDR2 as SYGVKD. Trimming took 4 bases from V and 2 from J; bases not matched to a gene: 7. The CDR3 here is CAISVSGTGPYEQYF. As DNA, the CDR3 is TGTGCCATCAGTGTTTCCGGGACAGGCCCCTACGAGCAGTACTTC.

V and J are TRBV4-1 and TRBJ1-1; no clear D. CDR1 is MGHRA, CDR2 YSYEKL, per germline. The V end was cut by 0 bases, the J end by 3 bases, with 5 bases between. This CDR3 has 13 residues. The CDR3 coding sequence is TGCGCCAGCAGCCAAGATAGATACACTGAAGCTTTCTTT. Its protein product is CASSQDRYTEAFF.

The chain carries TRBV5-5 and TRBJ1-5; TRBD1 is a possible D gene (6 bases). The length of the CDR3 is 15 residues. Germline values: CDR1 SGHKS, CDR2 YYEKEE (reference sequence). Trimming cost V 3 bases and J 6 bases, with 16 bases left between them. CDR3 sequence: CASSSATGNLQPQHF. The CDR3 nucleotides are TGTGCCAGCAGCTCTGCAACAGGGAATCTTCAGCCCCAGCATTTT. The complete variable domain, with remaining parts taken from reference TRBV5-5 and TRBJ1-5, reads DAGVTQSPTHLIKTRGQQVTLRCSPISGHKSVSWYQQVLGQGPQFIFQYYEKEERGRGNFPDRFSARQFPNYSSELNVNALLLGDSALYLCASSSATGNLQPQHFGDGTRLSIL.

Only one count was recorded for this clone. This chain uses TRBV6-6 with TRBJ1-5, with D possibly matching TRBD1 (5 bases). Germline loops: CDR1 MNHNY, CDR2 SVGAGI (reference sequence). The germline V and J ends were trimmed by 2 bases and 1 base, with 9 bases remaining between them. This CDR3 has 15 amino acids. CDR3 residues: CASSYGRGSNQPQHF. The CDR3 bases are TGTGCCAGCAGTTACGGTAGGGGAAGCAATCAGCCCCAGCATTTT.

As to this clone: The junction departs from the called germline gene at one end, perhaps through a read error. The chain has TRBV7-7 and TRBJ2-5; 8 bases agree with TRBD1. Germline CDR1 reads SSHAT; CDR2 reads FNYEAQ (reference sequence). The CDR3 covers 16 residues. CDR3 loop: CASSLADGQGGGTQYF. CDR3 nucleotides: TGTGCTAGCAGCTTAGCCGATGGACAGGGTGGCGGGACCCAGTACTTC.

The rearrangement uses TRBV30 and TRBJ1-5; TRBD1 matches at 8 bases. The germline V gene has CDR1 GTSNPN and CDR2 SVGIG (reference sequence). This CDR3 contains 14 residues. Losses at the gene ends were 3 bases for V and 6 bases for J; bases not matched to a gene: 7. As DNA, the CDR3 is TGTGCCTGGAGGGACGACAGGGGCCTTCAGCCCCAGCATTTT. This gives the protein CAWRDDRGLQPQHF.

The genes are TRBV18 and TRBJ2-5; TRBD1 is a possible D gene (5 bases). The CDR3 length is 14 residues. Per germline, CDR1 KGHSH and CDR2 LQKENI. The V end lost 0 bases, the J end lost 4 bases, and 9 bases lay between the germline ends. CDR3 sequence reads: CASSPPSGAETQYF. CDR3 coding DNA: TGTGCCAGCTCACCACCGTCTGGGGCAGAGACCCAGTACTTC.

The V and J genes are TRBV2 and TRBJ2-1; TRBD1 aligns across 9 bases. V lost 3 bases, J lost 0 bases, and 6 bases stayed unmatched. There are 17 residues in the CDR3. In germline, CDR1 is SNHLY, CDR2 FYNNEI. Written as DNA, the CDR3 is TGTGCCAGCAGTGATACGGGACAGGGCCCCTCCTACAATGAGCAGTTCTTC. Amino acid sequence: CASSDTGQGPSYNEQFF.

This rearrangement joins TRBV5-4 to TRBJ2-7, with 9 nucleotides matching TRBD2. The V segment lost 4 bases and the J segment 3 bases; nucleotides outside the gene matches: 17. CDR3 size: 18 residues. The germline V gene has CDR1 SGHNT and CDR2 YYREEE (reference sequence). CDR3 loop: CASSQDLGTGTSFYEQYF. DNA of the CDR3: TGTGCCAGCAGCCAAGACCTTGGAACCGGGACTAGCTTCTACGAGCAGTACTTC.

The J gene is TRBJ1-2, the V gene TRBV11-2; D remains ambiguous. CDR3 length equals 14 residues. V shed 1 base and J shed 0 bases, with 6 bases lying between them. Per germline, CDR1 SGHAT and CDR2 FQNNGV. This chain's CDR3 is CASSLATANYGYTF. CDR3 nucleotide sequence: TGTGCCAGCAGCTTAGCAACGGCTAACTATGGCTACACCTTC.

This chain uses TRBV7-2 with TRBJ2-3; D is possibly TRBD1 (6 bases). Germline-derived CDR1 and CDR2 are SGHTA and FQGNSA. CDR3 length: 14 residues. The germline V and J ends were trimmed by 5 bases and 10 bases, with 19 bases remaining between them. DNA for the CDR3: TGTGCCAGCAGCCCAAATAACAGGGCGGCTTCGCAGTATTTT. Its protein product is CASSPNNRAASQYF.

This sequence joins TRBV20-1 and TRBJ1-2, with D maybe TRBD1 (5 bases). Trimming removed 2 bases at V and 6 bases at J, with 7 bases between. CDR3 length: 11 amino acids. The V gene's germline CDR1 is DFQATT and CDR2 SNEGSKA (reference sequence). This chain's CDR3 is CSARNRNGYTF. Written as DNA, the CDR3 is TGCAGTGCTAGAAACAGGAATGGCTACACCTTC.

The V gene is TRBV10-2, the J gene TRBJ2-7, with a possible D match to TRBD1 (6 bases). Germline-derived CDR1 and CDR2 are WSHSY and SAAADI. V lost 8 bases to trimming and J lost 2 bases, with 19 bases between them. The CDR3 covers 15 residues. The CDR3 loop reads CASSPVTGSTYEQYF. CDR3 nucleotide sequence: TGCGCCAGCTCCCCCGTCACAGGGAGTACCTACGAGCAGTACTTC.

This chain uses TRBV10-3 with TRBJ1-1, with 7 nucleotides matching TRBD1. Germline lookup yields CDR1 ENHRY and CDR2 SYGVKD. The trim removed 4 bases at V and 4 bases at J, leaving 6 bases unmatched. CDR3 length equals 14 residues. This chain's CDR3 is CAISANRGGTEAFF. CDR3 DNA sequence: TGTGCCATCAGTGCAAACAGGGGTGGCACTGAAGCTTTCTTT.

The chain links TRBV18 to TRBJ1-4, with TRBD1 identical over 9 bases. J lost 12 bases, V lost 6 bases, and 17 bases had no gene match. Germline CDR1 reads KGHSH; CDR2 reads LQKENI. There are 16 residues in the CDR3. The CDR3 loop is CASSSGTGSRLTELFF. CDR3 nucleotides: TGTGCCAGCTCGTCCGGGACAGGGAGTAGGTTGACAGAACTGTTTTTT.

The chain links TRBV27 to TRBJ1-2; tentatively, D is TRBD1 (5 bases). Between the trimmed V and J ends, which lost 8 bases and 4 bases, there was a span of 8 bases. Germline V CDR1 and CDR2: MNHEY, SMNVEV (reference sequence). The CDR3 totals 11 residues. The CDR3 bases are TGTGCCAGCGGCGGGACCTATGGCTACACCTTC. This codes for CASGGTYGYTF.

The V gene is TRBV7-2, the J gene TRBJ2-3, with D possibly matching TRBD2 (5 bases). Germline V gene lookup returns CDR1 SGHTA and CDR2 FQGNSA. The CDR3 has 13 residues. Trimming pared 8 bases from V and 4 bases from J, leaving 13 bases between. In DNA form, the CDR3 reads TGTGCCAGCGGAGGTGTTGGCGCAGATACGCAGTATTTT. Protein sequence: CASGGVGADTQYF.

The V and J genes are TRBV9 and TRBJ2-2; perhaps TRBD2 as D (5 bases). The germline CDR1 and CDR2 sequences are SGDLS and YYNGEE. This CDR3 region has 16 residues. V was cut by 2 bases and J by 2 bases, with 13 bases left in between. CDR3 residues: CASSVLSSVNTGELFF. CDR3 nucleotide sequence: TGTGCCAGCAGCGTGCTGAGTAGCGTAAACACCGGGGAGCTGTTTTTT.

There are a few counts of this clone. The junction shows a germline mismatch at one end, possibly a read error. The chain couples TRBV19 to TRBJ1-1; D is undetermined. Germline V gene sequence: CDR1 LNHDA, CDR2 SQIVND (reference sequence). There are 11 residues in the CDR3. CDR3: CASTDPTGAFF. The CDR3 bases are TGTGCCAGTACCGATCCTACTGGAGCTTTCTTT.

The CDR3, as DNA: TGTGCCAGCATCGGTGCCATGAACACTGAAGCTTTCTTT. Encoded protein: CASIGAMNTEAFF. This rearrangement joins TRBV7-6 to TRBJ1-1; D is uncertain. The length of the CDR3 is 13 residues. The V end lost 7 bases, the J end lost 0 bases, and 9 bases lay between the germline ends. Germline loops: CDR1 SGHVS, CDR2 FNYEAQ.

The DNA for the CDR3 is TGCGCCAGCAGCCAAGAAGCCGGACAGGTACTCGAGCAGTACTTC. This codes for CASSQEAGQVLEQYF. The chain joins TRBV4-1 to TRBJ2-7, with TRBD1 identical over 7 bases. Germline loops: CDR1 MGHRA, CDR2 YSYEKL. The CDR3 loop spans 15 amino acids. V trimming: 0 bases; J trimming: 6 bases; junction bases outside the gene matches: 8.

CDR3 amino acids: CASSEALAGVSEQYF. The DNA of the CDR3 is TGTGCCAGCAGTGAAGCACTAGCGGGAGTGAGTGAGCAGTACTTC. This chain connects TRBV2 to TRBJ2-7; 11 bases are a match to TRBD2. Germline trimming cut 0 bases from V and 7 bases from J; bases unmatched to any gene: 5. Germline V CDR1 and CDR2: SNHLY, FYNNEI. The CDR3 extends over 15 amino acids.

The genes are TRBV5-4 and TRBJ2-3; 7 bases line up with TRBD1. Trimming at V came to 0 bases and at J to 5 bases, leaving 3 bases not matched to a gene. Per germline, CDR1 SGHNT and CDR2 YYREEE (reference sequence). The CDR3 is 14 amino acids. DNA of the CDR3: TGTGCCAGCAGCTTGGTGAGGGGGCAAGATACGCAGTATTTT. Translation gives CASSLVRGQDTQYF.

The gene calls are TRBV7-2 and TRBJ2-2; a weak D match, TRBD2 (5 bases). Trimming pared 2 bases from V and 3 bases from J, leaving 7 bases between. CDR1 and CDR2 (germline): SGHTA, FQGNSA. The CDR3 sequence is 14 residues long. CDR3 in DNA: TGTGCCAGCAGCTTATTTAGCGACACCGGGGAGCTGTTTTTT. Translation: CASSLFSDTGELFF.